The rows below give T cell receptor beta chains drawn from one sample of a study of tumor-infiltrating lymphocytes in localized non-small cell lung cancer. The assay was immunoSEQ multiplex PCR, and TCRdb's table has in-frame clones only and misses some. The data contain 15,000 or so clones, around 80% of them singletons. The source material was lung tumor tissue. These receptors all come from a human donor with non-small cell lung cancer. The CDR3 runs from the conserved cysteine through the conserved F or W. D genes are given only for firm matches. Clone size is given for some rows only: seen once, a few or many times, or a class if the clone is expanded.

J	D	V	size	CDR3	DNA
TRBJ2-1	TRBD1	TRBV6-5	NA	CASRTGNEQFF	TGTGCCAGCAGGACAGGGAATGAGCAGTTCTTC
TRBJ2-5	TRBD2	TRBV5-6	NA	CASSFRGEFGETQYF	TGTGCCAGCAGCTTCCGGGGGGAATTTGGGGAGACCCAGTACTTC
TRBJ2-5	NA	TRBV2	NA	CASSEDIQETQYF	TGTGCCAGCAGTGAAGACATACAAGAGACCCAGTACTTC
TRBJ1-1	NA	TRBV7-2	NA	CASSIVPRRTEAFF	TGTGCCAGCAGCATAGTCCCCCGGCGGACTGAAGCTTTCTTT
TRBJ1-3	TRBD1	TRBV19	NA	CASRPGTAGNTIYF	TGTGCCAGTCGTCCAGGGACAGCTGGAAACACCATATATTTT
TRBJ2-2	NA	TRBV2	NA	CASSVERDTGELFF	TGTGCCAGCAGTGTTGAGAGGGACACCGGGGAGCTGTTTTTT
TRBJ2-5	NA	TRBV11-2	NA	CASSLNPGLETQYF	TGTGCCAGCAGCTTAAATCCAGGGCTAGAGACCCAGTACTTC
TRBJ1-1	NA	TRBV18	few	CASSPESGITEAFF	TGTGCCAGCTCACCAGAATCAGGGATCACTGAAGCTTTCTTT
TRBJ2-3	NA	TRBV19	NA	CASSRRNPSTDTQYF	TGTGCCAGTAGTCGGCGAAACCCTAGCACAGATACGCAGTATTTT
TRBJ2-7	NA	TRBV9	NA	CASSDGVVGEQYF	TGTGCCAGCAGCGATGGGGTAGTGGGGGAGCAGTACTTC
TRBJ2-1	NA	TRBV7-9	NA	CASSPGRFGYNEQFF	TGTGCCAGCAGTCCAGGGAGATTCGGCTACAATGAGCAGTTCTTC
TRBJ1-1	TRBD1	TRBV2	few	CASSSDRAANTEAFF	TGTGCCAGCAGTTCTGACAGGGCTGCGAACACTGAAGCTTTCTTT
TRBJ2-3	TRBD2	TRBV18	NA	CASSPGLAGGPADTQYF	TGTGCCAGCTCACCCGGACTAGCGGGAGGGCCAGCAGATACGCAGTATTTT
TRBJ2-6	NA	TRBV5-5	NA	CASNAPQSGANVLTF	TGTGCCAGCAACGCACCCCAGTCTGGGGCCAACGTCCTGACTTTC
TRBJ1-4	NA	TRBV5-1	NA	CASSFAGEKLFF	TGCGCCAGCAGCTTTGCTGGAGAAAAACTGTTTTTT
TRBJ1-3	NA	TRBV5-1	NA	CASSREASGGNTIYF	TGCGCCAGCAGCAGGGAGGCCTCGGGGGGAAACACCATATATTTT
TRBJ2-1	NA	TRBV27	once	CASSLTWGHSNEQFF	TGTGCCAGCTCCCTAACGTGGGGCCACTCCAATGAGCAGTTCTTC
TRBJ2-2	NA	TRBV2	NA	CASSETRETGELFF	TGTGCCAGCAGTGAAACCCGGGAGACCGGGGAGCTGTTTTTT
TRBJ2-5	NA	TRBV4-2	NA	CASSQGLEVTTTQYF	TGTGCCAGCAGCCAAGGACTAGAGGTAACAACGACCCAGTACTTC
TRBJ1-5	NA	TRBV30	NA	CAWSGGAGNQPQHF	TGTGCCTGGAGTGGGGGGGCAGGCAATCAGCCCCAGCATTTT
TRBJ1-2	NA	TRBV5-6	NA	CASSSQRISLYGYTF	TGTGCCAGCAGCTCGCAGAGGATATCTTTATATGGCTACACCTTC
TRBJ1-5	NA	TRBV7-2	NA	CASSLDSNQPQHF	TGTGCCAGCAGCCTGGACAGCAATCAGCCCCAGCATTTT